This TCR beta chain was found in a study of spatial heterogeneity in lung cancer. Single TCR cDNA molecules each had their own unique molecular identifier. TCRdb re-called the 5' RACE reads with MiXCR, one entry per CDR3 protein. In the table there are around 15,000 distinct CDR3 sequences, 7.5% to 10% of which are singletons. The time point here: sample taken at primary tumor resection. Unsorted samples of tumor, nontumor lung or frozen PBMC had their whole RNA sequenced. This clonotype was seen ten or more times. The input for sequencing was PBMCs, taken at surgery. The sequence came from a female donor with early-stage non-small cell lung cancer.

The CDR3 reads CASSFLGGDSTDTQYF. In nucleotides, the CDR3 is TGTGCCAGCAGCTTCTTAGGGGGAGATAGCACAGATACGCAGTATTTT. The gene calls are TRBV9 and TRBJ2-3; a possible D gene is TRBD1 (6 bases). V was cut by 4 bases and J by 0 bases, with 15 bases left in between. CDR1 is SGDLS and CDR2 is YYNGEE in the germline V gene. The CDR3 consists of 16 residues.